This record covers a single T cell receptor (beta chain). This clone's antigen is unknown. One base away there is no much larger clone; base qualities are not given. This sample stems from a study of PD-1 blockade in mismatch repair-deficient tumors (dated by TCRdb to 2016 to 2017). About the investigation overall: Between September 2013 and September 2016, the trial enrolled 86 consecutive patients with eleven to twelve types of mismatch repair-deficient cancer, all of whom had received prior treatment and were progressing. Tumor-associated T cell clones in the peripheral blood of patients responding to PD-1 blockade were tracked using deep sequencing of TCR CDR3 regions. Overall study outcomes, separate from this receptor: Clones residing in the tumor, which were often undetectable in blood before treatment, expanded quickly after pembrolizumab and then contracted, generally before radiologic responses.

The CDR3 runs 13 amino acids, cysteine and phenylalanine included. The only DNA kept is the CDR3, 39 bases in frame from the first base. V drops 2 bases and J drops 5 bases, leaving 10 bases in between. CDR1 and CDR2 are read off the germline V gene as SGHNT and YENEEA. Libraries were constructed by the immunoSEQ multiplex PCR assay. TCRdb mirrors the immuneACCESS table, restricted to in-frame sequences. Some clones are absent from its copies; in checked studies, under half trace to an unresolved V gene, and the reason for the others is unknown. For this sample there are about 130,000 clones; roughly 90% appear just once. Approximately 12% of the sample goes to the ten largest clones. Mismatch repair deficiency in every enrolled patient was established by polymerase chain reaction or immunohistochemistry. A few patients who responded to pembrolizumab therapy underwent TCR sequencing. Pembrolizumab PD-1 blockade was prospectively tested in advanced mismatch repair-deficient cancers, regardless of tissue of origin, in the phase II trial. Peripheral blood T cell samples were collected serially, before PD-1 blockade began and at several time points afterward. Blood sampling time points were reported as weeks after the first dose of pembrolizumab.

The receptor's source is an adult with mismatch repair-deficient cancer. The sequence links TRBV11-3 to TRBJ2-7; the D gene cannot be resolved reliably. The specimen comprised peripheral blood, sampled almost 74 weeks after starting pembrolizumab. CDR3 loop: CASSLPNSHEQYF. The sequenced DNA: TGTGCCAGCAGCTTACCGAATTCTCACGAGCAGTACTTC.